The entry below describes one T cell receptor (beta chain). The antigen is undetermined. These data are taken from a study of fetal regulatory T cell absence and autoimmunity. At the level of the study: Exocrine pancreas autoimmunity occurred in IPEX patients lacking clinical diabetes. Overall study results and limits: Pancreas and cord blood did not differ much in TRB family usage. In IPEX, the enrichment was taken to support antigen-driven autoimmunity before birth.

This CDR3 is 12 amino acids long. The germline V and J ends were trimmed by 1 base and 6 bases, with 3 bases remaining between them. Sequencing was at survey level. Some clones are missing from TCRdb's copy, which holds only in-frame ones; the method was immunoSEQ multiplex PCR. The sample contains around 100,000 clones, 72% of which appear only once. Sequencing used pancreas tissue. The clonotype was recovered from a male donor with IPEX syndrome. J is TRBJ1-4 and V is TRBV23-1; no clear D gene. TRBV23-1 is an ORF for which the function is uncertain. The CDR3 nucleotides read TGCGCCAGCAGTCAATGCGATGAAAAACTGTTTTTT. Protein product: CASSQCDEKLFF.